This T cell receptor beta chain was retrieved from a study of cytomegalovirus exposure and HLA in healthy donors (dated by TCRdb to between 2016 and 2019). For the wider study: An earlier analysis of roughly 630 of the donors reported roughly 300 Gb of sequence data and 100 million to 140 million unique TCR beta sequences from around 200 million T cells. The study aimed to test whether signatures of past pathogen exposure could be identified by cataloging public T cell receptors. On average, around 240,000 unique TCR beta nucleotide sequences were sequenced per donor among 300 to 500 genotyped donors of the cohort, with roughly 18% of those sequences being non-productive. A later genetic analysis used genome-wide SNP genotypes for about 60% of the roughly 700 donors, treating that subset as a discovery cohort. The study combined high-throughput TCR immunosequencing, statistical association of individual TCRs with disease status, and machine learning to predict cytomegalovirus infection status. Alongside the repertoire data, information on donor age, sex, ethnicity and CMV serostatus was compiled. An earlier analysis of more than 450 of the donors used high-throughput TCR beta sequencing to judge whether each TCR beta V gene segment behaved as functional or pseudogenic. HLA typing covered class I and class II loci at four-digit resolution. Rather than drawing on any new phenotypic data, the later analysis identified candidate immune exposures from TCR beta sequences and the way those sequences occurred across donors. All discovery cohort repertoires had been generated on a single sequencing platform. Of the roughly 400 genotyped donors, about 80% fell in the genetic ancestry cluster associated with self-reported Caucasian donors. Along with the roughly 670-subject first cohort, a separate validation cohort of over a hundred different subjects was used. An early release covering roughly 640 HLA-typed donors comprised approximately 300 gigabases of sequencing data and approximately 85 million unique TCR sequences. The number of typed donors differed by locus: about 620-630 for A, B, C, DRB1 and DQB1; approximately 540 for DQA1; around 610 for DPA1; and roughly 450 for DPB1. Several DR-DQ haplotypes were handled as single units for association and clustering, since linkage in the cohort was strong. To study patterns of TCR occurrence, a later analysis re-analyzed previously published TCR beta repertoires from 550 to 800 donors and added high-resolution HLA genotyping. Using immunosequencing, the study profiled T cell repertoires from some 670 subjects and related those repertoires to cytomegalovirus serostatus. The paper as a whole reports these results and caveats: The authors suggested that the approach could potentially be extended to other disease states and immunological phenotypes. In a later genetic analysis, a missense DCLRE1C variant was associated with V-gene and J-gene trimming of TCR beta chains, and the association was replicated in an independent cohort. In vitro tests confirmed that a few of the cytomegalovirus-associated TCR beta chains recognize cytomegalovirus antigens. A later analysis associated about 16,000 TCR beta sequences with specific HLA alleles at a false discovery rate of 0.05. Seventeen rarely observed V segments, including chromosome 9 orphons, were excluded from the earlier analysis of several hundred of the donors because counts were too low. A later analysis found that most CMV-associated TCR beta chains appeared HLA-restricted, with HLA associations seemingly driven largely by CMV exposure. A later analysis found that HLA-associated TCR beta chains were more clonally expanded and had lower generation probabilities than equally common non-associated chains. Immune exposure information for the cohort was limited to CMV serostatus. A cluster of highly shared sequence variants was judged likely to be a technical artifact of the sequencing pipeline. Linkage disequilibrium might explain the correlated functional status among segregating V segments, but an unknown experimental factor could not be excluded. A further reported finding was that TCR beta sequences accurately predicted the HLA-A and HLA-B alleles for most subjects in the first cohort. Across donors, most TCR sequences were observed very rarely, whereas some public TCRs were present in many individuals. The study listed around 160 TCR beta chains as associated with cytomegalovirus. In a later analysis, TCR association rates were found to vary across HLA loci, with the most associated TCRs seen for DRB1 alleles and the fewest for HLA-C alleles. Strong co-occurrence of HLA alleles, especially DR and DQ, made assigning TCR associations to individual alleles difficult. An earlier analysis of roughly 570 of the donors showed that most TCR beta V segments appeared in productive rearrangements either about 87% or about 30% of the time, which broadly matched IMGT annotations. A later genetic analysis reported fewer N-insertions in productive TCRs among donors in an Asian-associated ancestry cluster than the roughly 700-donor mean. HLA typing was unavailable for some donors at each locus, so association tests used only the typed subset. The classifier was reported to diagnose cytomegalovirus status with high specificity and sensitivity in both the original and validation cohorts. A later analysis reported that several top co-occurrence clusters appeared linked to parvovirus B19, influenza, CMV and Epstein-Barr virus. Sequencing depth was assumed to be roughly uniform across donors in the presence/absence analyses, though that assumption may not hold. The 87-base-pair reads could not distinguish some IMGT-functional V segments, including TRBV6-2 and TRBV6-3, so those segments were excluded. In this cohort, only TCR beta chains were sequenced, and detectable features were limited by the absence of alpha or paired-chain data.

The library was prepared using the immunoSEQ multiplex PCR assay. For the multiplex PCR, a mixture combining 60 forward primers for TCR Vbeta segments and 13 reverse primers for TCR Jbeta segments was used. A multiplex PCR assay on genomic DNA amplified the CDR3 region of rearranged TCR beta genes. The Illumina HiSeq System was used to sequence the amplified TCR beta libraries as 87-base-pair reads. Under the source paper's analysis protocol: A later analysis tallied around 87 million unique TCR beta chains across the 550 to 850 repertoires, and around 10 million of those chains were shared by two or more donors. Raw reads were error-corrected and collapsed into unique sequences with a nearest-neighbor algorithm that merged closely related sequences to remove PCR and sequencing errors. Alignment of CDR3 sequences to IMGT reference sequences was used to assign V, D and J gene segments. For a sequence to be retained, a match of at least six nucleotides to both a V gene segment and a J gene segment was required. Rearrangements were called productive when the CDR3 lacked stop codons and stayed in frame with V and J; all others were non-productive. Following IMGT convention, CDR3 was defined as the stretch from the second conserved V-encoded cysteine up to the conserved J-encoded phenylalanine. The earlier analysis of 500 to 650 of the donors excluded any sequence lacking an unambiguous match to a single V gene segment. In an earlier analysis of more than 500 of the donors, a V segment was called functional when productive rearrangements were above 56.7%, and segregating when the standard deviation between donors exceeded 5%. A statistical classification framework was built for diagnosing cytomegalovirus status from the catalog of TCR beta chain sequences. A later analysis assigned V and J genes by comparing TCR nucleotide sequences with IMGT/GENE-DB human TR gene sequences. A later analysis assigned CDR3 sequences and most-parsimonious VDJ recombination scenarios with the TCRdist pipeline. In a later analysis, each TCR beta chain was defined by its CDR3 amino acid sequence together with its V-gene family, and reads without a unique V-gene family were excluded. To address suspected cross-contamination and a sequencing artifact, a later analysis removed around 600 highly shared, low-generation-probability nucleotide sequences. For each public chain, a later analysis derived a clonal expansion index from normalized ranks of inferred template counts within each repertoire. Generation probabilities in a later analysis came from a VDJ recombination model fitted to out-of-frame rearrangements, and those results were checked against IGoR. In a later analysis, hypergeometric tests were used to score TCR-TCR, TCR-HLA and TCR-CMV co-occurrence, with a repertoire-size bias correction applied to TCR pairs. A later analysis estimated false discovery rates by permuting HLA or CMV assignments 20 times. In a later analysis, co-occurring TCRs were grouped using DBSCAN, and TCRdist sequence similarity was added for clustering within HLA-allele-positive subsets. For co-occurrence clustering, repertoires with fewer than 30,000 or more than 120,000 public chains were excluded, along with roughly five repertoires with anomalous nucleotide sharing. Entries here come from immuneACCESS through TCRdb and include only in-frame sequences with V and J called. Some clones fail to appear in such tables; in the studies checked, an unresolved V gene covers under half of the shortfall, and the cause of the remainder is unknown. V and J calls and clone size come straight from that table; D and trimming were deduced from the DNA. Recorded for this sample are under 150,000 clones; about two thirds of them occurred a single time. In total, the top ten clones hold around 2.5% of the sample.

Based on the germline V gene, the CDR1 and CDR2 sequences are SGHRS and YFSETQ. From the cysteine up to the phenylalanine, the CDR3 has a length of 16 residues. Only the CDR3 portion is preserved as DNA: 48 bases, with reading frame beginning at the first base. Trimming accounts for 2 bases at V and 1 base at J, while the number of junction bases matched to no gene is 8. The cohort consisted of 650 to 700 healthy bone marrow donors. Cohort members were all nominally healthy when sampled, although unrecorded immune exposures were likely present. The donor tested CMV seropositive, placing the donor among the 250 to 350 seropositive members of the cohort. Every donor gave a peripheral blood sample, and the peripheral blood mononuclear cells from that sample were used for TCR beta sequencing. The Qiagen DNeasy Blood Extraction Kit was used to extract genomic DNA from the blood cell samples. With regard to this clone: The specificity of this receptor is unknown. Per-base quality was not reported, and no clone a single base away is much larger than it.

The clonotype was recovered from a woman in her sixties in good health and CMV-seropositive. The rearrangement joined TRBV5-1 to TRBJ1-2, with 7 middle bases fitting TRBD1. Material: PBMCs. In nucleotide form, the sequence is TGCGCCAGCAGCTTTACAGGACAGGCGATTAACTATGGCTACACCTTC. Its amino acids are CASSFTGQAINYGYTF.